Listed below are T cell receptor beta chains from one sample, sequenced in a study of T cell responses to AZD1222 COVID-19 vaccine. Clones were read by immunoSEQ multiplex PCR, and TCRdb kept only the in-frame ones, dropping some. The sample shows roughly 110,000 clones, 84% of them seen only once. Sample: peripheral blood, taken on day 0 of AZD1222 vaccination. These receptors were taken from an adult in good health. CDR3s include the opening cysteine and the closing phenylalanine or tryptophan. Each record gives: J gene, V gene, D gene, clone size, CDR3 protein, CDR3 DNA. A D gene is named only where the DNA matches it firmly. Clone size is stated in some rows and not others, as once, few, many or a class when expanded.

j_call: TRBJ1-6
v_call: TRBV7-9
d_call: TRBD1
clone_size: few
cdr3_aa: CASSSLGGSGSPLHF
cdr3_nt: TGTGCCAGCAGCTCCTTAGGGGGCTCCGGTTCACCCCTCCACTTT

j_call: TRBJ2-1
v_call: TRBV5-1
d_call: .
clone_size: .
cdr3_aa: CASSRELADEQFF
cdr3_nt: TGCGCCAGCAGCCGTGAATTAGCGGATGAGCAGTTCTTC

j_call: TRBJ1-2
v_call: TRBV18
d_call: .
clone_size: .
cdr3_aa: CASSPPAVYGYTF
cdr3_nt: TGTGCCAGCTCACCACCGGCAGTTTACGGCTACACCTTC

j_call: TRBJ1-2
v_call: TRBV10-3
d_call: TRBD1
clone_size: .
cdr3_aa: CAISAGDSRSYGYTF
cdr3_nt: TGTGCCATCAGTGCTGGGGACAGTCGGTCCTATGGCTACACCTTC

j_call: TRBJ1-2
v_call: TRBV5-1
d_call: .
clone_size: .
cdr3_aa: CASTLAHGYGYTF
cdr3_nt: TGCGCCAGCACCCTGGCCCACGGCTATGGCTACACCTTC

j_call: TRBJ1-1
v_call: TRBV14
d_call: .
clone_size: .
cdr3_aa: CASSGSLNTEAFF
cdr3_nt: TGTGCCAGCAGCGGAAGCCTTAACACTGAAGCTTTCTTT

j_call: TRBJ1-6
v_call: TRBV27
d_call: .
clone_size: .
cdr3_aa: CASSLQNSPLHF
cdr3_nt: TGTGCCAGCAGTTTACAGAATTCACCCCTCCACTTT

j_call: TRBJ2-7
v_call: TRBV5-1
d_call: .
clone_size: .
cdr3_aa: CASSFHHEQYF
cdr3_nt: TGCGCCAGCAGCTTCCACCACGAGCAGTACTTC

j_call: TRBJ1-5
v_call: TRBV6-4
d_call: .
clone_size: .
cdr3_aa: CASSREEGQPQHF
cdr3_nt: TGTGCCAGCAGCAGGGAGGAGGGTCAGCCCCAGCATTTT

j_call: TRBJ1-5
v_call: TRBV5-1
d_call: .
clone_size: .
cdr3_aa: CASSFNGDHRNQPQHF
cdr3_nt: TGCGCCAGCAGCTTCAACGGCGACCACAGGAATCAGCCCCAGCATTTT

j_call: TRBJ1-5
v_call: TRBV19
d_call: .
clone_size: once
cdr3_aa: CASSIERRPQHF
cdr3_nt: TGTGCCAGTAGTATAGAACGAAGGCCCCAGCATTTT

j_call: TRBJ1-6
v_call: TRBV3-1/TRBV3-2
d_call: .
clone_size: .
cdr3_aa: CASSQLGGNSPLHF
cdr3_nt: TGTGCCAGCAGCCAGTTGGGCGGGAATTCACCCCTCCACTTT

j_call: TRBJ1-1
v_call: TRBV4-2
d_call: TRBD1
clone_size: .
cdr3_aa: CASSQSYGTVGPEAFF
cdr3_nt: TGTGCCAGCAGCCAGTCCTACGGGACAGTTGGTCCTGAAGCTTTCTTT

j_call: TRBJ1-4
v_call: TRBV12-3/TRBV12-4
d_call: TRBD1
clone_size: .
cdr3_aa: CASTGQGNEKLFF
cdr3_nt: TGTGCCAGCACGGGACAGGGGAACGAAAAACTGTTTTTT

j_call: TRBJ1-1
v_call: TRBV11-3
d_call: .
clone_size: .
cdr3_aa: CASSLDLTNTEAFF
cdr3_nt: TGTGCCAGCAGCTTAGATCTAACGAACACTGAAGCTTTCTTT

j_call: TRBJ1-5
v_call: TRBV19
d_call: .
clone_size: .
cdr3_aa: CVAGSGNQPQHF
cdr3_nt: TGTGTCGCCGGGTCGGGCAATCAGCCCCAGCATTTT

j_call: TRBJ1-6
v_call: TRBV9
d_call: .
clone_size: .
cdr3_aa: CASSASQEHSPLHF
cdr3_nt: TGTGCCAGCAGCGCATCCCAGGAACATTCACCCCTCCACTTT

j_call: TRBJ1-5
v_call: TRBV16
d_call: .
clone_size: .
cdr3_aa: CASSLQGLHNQPQHF
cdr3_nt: TGTGCCAGCAGCCTCCAGGGGTTACACAATCAGCCCCAGCATTTT

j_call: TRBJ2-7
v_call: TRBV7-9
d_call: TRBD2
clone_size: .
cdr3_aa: CASSRSGTSDEQYF
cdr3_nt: TGTGCCAGCAGCCGCTCCGGGACTAGCGACGAGCAGTACTTC

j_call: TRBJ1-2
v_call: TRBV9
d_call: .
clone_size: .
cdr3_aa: CASSVGGHGYTF
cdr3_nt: TGTGCCAGCAGCGTAGGGGGTCATGGCTACACCTTC

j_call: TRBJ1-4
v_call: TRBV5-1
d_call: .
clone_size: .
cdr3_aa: CASSSGTRGEKLFF
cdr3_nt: TGCGCCAGCAGCTCCGGGACCCGGGGGGAAAAACTGTTTTTT

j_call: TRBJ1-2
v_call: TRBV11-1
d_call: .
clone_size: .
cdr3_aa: CASSLRAGNDGYTF
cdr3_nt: TGTGCCAGCAGCTTAAGAGCAGGGAACGACGGCTACACCTTC

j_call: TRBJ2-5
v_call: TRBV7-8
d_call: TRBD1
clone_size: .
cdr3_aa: CASSLDPGQGLSLYQETQYF
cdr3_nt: TGTGCCAGCAGCTTGGACCCGGGACAGGGGCTTTCCTTGTACCAAGAGACCCAGTACTTC

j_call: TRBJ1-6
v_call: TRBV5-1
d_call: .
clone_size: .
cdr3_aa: CASSLVGLSALHF
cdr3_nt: TGCGCCAGCAGCTTGGTAGGATTGAGCGCCCTCCACTTT

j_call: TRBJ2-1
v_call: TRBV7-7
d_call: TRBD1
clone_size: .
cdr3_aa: CASSLIPPGTGDWNEQFF
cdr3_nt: TGTGCTAGCAGCTTAATTCCCCCCGGGACAGGGGACTGGAATGAGCAGTTCTTC

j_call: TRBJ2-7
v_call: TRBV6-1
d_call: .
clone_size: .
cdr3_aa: CASSEAQWGLYEQYF
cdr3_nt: TGTGCCAGCAGTGAAGCGCAGTGGGGGCTTTACGAGCAGTACTTC

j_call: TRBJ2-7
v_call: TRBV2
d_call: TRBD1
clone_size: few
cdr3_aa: CASGAGTGVYEQYF
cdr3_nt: TGTGCCAGCGGAGCCGGGACAGGAGTCTACGAGCAGTACTTC

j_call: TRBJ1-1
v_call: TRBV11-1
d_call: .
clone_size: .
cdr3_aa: CASSPQGNTEAFF
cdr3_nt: TGTGCCAGCAGCCCGCAGGGAAACACTGAAGCTTTCTTT

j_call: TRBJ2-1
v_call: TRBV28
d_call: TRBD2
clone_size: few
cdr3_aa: CASSIQMGTRVPDTPYNEQFF
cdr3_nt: TGTGCCAGCAGTATACAAATGGGGACTAGAGTACCCGACACCCCTTACAATGAGCAGTTCTTC

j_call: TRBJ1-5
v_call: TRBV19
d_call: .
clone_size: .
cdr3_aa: CASSINRYSNQPQHF
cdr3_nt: TGTGCCAGTAGTATAAACAGGTATAGCAATCAGCCCCAGCATTTT

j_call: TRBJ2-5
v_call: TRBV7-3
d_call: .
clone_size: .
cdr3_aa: CASSPDGIEETQYF
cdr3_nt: TGTGCCAGCAGCCCCGACGGCATAGAAGAGACCCAGTACTTC

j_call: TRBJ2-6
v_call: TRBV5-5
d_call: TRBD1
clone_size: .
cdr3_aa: CASSLNRGAGANVLTF
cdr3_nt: TGTGCCAGCAGCTTGAACAGGGGTGCTGGGGCCAACGTCCTGACTTTC

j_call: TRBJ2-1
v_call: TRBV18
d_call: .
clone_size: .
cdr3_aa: CASSPRTTYNEQFF
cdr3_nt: TGTGCCAGCTCACCCCGGACAACCTACAATGAGCAGTTCTTC

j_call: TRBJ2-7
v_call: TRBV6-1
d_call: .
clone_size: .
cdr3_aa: CASSEGSWAYEQYF
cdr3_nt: TGTGCCAGCAGTGAAGGGTCCTGGGCCTACGAGCAGTACTTC

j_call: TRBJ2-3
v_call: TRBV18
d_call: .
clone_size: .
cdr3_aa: CASSPPEGSDTQYF
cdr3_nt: TGTGCCAGCTCACCACCGGAGGGGTCAGATACGCAGTATTTT

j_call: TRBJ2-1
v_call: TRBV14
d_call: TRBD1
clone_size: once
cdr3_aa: CASSPWTGRYNEQFF
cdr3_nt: TGTGCCAGCAGCCCCTGGACAGGAAGATACAATGAGCAGTTCTTC

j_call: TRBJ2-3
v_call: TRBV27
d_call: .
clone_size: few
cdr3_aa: CASSLGTITDTQYF
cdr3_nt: TGTGCCAGCAGTTTAGGGACGATCACAGATACGCAGTATTTT

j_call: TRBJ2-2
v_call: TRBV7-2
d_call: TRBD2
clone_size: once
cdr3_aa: CASSTGLAGNTGELFF
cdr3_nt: TGTGCCAGCAGCACGGGACTAGCGGGAAACACCGGGGAGCTGTTTTTT

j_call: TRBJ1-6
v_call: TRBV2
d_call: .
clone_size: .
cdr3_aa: CASSLGVSNSPLHF
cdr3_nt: TGTGCCAGCAGTCTAGGGGTTTCTAATTCACCCCTCCACTTT

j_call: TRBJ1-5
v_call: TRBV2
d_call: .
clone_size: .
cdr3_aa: CASSEGGDSRLSNQPQHF
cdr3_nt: TGTGCCAGCAGTGAAGGGGGGGATAGTAGACTTAGCAATCAGCCCCAGCATTTT

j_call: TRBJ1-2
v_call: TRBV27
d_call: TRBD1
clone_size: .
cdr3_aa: CASSTGGRYTF
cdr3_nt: TGTGCCAGCAGTACAGGGGGCCGCTACACCTTC

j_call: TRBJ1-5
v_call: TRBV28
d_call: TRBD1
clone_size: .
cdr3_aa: CASIRGGGYLSNQPQHF
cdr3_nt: TGTGCCAGCATCAGGGGGGGTGGGTACCTTAGCAATCAGCCCCAGCATTTT

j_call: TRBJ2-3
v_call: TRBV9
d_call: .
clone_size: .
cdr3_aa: CASSVGDFAADTQYF
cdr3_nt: TGTGCCAGCAGCGTAGGTGATTTCGCGGCAGATACGCAGTATTTT

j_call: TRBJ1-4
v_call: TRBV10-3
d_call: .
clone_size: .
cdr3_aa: CATSREASEKLFF
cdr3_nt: TGTGCCACCTCCAGGGAGGCTAGTGAAAAACTGTTTTTT

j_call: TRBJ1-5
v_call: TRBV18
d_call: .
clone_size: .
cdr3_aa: CASSQGRDQPQHF
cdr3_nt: TGTGCCAGCTCACAGGGGCGCGATCAGCCCCAGCATTTT

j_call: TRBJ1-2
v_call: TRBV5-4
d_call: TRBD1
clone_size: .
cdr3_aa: CATLQGADYGYTF
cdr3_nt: TGTGCCACCTTACAGGGGGCGGACTATGGCTACACCTTC

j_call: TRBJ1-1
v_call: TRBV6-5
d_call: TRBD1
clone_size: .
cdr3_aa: CASSPDRGNTEAFF
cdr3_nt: TGTGCCAGCAGCCCGGACAGGGGGAACACTGAAGCTTTCTTT

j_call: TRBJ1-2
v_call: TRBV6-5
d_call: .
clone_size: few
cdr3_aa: CASSLMAGVRGYTF
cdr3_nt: TGTGCCAGCAGCTTGATGGCAGGGGTGCGTGGCTACACCTTC

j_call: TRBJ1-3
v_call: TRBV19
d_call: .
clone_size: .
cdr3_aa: CASSIDRGRGTRNTIYF
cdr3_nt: TGTGCCAGTAGTATAGATCGGGGCAGGGGAACGCGAAACACCATATATTTT

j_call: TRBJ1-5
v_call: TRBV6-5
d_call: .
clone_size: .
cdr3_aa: CATGGVGYSNQPQHF
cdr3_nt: TGTGCCACCGGCGGGGTGGGGTATAGCAATCAGCCCCAGCATTTT

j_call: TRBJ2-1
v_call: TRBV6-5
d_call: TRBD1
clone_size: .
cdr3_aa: CASSYSGQAYNEQFF
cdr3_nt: TGTGCCAGCAGTTACTCGGGACAGGCCTACAATGAGCAGTTCTTC

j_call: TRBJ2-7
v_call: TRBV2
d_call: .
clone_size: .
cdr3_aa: CAIPGPYEQYF
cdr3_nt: TGTGCCATCCCGGGACCCTACGAGCAGTACTTC

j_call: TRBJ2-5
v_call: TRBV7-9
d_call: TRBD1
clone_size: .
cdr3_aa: CASSLRRTGRQETQYF
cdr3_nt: TGTGCCAGCAGCTTGAGGAGGACAGGCCGCCAAGAGACCCAGTACTTC